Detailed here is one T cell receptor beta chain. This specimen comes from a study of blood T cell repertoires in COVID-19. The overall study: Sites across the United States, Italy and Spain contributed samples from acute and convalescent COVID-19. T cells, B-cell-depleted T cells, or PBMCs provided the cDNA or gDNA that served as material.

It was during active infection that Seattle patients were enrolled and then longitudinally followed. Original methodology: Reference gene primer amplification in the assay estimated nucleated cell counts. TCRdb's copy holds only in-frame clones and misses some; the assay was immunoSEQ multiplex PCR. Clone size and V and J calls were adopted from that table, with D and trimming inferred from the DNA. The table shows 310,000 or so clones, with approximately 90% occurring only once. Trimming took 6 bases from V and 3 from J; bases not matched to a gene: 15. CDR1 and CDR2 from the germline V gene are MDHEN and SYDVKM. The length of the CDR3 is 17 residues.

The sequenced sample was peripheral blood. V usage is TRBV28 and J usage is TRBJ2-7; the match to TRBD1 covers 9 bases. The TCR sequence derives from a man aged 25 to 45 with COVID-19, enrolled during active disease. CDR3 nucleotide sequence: TGTGCCAGCAGCCAATTCGGTGGGGGACAGGGCATCTACGAGCAGTACTTC. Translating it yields CASSQFGGGQGIYEQYF.